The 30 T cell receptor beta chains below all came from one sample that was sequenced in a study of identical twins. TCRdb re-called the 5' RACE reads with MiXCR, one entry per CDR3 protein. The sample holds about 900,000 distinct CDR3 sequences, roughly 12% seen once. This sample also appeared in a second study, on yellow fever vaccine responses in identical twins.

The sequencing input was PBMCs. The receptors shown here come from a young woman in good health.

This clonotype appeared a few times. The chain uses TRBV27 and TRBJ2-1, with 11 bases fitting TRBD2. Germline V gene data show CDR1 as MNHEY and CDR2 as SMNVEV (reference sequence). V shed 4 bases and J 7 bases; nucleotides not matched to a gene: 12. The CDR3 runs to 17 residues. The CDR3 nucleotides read TGTGCCAGCAGTTCCCCCGCCAGACTAGCGGGACTTAATGAGCAGTTCTTC. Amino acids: CASSSPARLAGLNEQFF.

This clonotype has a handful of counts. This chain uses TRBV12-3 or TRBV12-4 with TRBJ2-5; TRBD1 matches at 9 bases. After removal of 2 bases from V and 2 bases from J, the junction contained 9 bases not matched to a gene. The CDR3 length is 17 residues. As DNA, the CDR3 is TGTGCCAGCAGTTTAAACGTTCAAGGGACAGGGCAAGAGACCCAGTACTTC. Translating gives CASSLNVQGTGQETQYF.

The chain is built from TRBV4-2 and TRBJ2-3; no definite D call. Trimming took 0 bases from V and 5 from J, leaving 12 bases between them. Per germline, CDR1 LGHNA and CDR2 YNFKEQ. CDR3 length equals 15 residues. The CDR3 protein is CASSQDLRLRDTQYF. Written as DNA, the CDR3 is TGTGCCAGCAGCCAAGATCTGAGGTTGCGAGATACGCAGTATTTT.

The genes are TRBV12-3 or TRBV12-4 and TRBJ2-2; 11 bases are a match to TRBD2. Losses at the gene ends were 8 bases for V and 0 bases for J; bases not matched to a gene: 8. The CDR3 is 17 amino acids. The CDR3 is CASGGGLAEPNTGELFF. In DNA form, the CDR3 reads TGTGCCAGCGGGGGGGGACTAGCGGAACCGAACACCGGGGAGCTGTTTTTT.

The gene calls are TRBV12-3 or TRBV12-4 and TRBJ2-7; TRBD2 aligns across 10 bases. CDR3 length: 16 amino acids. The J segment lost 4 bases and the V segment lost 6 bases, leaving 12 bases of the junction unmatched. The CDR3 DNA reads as TGTGCCAGCAGCCGCCACGGACTAGCGGATCGATACGAGCAGTACTTC. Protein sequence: CASSRHGLADRYEQYF.

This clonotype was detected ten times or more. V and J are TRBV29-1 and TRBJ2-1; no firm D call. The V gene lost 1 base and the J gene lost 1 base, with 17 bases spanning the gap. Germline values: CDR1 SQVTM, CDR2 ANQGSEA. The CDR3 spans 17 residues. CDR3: CSVEGPSWGWSYNEQFF. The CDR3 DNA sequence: TGCAGCGTTGAAGGACCGAGTTGGGGTTGGTCCTACAATGAGCAGTTCTTC.

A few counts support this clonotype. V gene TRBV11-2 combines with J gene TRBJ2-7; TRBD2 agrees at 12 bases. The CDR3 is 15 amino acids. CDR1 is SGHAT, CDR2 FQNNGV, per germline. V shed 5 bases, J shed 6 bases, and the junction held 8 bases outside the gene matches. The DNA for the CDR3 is TGTGCCAGCAGCCTCTCGACTAGCGGGAGTGGCGAGCAGTACTTC. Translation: CASSLSTSGSGEQYF.

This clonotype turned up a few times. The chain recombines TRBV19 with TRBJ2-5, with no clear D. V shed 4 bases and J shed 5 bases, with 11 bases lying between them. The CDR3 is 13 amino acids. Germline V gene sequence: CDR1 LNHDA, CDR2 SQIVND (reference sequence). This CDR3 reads CASSTPDRETQYF. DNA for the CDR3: TGTGCCAGTAGTACTCCCGACCGGGAGACCCAGTACTTC.

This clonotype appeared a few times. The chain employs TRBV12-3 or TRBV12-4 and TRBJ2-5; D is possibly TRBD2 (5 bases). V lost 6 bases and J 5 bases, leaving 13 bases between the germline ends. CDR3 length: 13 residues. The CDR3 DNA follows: TGTGCCAGCAGAAGACCTGCGGGCGAGACCCAGTACTTC. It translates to CASRRPAGETQYF.

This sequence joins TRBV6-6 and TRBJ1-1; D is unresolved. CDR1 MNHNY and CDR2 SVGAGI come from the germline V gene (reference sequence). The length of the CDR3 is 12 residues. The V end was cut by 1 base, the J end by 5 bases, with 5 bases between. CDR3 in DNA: TGTGCCAGCAGTTACTTGAGGACTGAAGCTTTCTTT. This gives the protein CASSYLRTEAFF.

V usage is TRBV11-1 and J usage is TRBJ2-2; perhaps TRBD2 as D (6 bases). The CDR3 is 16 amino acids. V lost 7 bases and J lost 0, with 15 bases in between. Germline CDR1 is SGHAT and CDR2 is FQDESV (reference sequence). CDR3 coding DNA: TGTGCCAGCAACCTGGGACTCACCGCGAACACCGGGGAGCTGTTTTTT. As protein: CASNLGLTANTGELFF.

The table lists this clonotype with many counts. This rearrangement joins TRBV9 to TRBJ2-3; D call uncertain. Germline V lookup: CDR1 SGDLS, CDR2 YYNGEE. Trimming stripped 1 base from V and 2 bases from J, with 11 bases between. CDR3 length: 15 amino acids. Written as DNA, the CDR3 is TGTGCCAGCAGCGTAAGGCCCACCTACACAGATACGCAGTATTTT. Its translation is CASSVRPTYTDTQYF. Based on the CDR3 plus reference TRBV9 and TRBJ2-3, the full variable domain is DSGVTQTPKHLITATGQRVTLRCSPRSGDLSVYWYQQSLDQGLQFLIQYYNGEERAKGNILERFSAQQFPDLHSELNLSSLELGDSALYFCASSVRPTYTDTQYFGPGTRLTVL.

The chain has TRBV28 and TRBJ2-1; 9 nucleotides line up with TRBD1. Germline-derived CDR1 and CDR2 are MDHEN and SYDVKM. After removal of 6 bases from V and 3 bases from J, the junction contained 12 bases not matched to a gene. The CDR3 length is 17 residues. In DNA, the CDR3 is TGTGCCAGCAGCTTTCGACCGGGACAGGGAAACTACAATGAGCAGTTCTTC. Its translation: CASSFRPGQGNYNEQFF.

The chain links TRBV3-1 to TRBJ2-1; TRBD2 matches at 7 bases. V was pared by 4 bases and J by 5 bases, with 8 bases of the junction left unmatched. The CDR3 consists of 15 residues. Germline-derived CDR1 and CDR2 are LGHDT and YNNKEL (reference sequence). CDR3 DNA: TGTGCCAGCAGCCCGCAAGCGGGGATTCACAATGAGCAGTTCTTC. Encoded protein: CASSPQAGIHNEQFF.

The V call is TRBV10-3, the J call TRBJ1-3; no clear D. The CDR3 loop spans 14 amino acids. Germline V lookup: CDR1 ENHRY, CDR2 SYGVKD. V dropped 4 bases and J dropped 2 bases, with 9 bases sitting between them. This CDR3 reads CAISGAEAGNTIYF. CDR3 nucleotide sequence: TGTGCCATCAGTGGGGCAGAGGCTGGAAACACCATATATTTT.

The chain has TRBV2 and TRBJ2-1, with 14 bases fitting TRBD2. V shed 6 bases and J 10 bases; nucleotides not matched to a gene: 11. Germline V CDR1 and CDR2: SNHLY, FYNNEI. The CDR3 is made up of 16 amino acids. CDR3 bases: TGTGCCAGCAGCCCGGGGGGGACTAGCGGGAGTTGGGAGCAGTTCTTC. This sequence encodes CASSPGGTSGSWEQFF.

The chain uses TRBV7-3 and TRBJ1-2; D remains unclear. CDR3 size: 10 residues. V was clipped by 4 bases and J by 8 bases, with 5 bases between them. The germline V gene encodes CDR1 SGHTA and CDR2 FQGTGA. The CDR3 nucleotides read TGTGCCAGCAGCTCCTGGGGCTACACCTTC. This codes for CASSSWGYTF.

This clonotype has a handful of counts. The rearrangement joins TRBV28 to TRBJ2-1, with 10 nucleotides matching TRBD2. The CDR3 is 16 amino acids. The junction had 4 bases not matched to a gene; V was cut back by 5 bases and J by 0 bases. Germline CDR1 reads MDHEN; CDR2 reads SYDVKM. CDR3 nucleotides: TGTGCCAGCAGTATCCCTAGCGGGAGCTCCTACAATGAGCAGTTCTTC. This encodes CASSIPSGSSYNEQFF. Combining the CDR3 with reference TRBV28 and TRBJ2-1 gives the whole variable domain DVKVTQSSRYLVKRTGEKVFLECVQDMDHENMFWYRQDPGLGLRLIYFSYDVKMKEKGDIPEGYSVSREKKERFSLILESASTNQTSMYLCASSIPSGSSYNEQFFGPGTRLTVL.

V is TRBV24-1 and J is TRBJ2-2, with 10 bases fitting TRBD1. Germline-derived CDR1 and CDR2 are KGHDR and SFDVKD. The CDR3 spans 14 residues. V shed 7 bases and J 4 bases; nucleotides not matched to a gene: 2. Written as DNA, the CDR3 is TGTGCCACCAGAGGACAGGGGGTCACCGGGGAGCTGTTTTTT. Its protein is CATRGQGVTGELFF.

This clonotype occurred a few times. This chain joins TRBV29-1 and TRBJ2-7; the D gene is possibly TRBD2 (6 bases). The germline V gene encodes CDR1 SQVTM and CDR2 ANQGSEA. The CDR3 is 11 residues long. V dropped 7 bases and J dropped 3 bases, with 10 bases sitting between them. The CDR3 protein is CSGGVDYEQYF. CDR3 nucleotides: TGCAGCGGGGGGGTGGACTACGAGCAGTACTTC.

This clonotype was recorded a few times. The CDR3 region has the DNA TGTGCCAGCACTTCCGGGACAGGGGGTTTATCCTACGAGCAGTACGTC. This translates into CASTSGTGGLSYEQYV. This chain links TRBV7-8 with TRBJ2-7; 11 nucleotides agree with TRBD1. Germline trimming cut 7 bases from V and 1 base from J; bases unmatched to any gene: 9. This CDR3 is built from 16 residues. The germline gives CDR1 SGHVS, CDR2 FQNEAQ.

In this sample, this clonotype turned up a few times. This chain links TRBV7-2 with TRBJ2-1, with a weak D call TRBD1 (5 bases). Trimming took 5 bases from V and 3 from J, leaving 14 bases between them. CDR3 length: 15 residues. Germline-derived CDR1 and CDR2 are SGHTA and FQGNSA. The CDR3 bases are TGTGCCAGCAGCGTAGGACAACCAGGCTACAATGAGCAGTTCTTC. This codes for CASSVGQPGYNEQFF.

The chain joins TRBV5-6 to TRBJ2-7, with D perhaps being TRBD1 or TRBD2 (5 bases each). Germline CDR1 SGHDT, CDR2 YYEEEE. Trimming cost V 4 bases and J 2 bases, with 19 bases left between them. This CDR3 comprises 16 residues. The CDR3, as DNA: TGTGCCAGCAGCGCATACTCGGGACGGGGTACCTACGAGCAGTACGTC. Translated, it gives CASSAYSGRGTYEQYV.

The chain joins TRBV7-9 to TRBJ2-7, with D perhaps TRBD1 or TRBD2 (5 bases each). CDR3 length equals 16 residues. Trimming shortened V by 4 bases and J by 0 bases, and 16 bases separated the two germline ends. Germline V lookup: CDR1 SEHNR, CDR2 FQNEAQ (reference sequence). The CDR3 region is CASSWGWGGSSYEQYF. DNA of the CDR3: TGTGCCAGCAGCTGGGGGTGGGGCGGTAGCTCCTACGAGCAGTACTTC.

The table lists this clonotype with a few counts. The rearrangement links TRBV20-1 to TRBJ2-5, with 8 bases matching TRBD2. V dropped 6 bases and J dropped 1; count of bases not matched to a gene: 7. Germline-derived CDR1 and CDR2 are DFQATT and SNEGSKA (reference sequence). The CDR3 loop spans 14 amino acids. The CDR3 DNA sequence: TGCAGTGCCCTTACGACTAGCGTCCAAGAGACCCAGTACTTC. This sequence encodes CSALTTSVQETQYF.

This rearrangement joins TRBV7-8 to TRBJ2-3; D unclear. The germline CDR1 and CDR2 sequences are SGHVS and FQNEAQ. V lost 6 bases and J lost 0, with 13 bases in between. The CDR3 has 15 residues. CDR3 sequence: CASRRTPGSTDTQYF. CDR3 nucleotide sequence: TGTGCCAGCAGGCGAACCCCCGGCAGCACAGATACGCAGTATTTT.

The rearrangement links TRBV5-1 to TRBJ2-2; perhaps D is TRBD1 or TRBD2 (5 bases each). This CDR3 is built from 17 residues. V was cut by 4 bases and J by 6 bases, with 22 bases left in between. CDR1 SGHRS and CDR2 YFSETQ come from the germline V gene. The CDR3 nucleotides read TGCGCCAGCAGCCCCGGGACCTCCTTTGAGGGCCCCGGGGAGCTGTTTTTT. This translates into CASSPGTSFEGPGELFF.

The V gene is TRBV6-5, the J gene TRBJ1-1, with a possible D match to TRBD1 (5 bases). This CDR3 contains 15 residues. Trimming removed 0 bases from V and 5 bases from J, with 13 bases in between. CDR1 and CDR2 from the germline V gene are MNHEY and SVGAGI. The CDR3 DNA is TGTGCCAGCAGTTACTCCAGGACCCAGGGAACTGAAGCTTTCTTT. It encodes CASSYSRTQGTEAFF.

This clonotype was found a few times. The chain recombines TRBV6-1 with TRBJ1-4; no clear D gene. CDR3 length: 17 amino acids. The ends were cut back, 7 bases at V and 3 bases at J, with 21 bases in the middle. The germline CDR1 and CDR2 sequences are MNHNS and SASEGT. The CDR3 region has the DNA TGTGCCAGCACGACGGGCTTTTTGGGTTTGGCTAATGAAAAACTGTTTTTT. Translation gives CASTTGFLGLANEKLFF.

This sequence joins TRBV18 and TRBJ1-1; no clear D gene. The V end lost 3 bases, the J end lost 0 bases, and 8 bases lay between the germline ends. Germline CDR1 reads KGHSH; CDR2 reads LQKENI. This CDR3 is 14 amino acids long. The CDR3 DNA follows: TGTGCCAGCTCACCGGCAACACTGAACACTGAAGCTTTCTTT. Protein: CASSPATLNTEAFF.